The clone carrying this TCR beta chain was found a few times. This entry is derived from a study of PD-1 blockade in mismatch repair-deficient tumors. The V end was cut by 4 bases, the J end by 5 bases, with 15 bases between. Germline V CDR1 and CDR2: LNHDA, SQIVND (reference sequence). There are 14 residues in the CDR3. Sequencing used immunoSEQ multiplex PCR; TCRdb keeps in-frame clones, though not all of them. This sample carries around 100,000 clones, more than 60% of them seen once, and the ten largest clones take about 4.7%. The TCR originated in an adult with mismatch repair-deficient cancer. The input for sequencing was peripheral blood, taken 60 weeks after starting pembrolizumab. This sequence joins TRBV19 and TRBJ2-7; no clear D. CDR3 loop: CASSREVRNHEQYF. CDR3 bases: TGTGCCAGTAGTAGGGAAGTCCGGAACCACGAGCAGTACTTC.